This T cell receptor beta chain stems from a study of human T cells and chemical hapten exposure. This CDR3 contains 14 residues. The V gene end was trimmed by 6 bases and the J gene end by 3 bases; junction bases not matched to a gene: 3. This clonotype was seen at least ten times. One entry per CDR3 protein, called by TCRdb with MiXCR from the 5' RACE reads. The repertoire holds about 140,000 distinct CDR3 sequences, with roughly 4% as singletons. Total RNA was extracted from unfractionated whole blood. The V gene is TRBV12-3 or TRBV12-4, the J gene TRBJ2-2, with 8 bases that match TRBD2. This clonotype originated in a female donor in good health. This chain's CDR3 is CASRGLADTGELFF. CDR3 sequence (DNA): TGTGCCAGCAGAGGACTAGCAGACACCGGGGAGCTGTTTTTT.